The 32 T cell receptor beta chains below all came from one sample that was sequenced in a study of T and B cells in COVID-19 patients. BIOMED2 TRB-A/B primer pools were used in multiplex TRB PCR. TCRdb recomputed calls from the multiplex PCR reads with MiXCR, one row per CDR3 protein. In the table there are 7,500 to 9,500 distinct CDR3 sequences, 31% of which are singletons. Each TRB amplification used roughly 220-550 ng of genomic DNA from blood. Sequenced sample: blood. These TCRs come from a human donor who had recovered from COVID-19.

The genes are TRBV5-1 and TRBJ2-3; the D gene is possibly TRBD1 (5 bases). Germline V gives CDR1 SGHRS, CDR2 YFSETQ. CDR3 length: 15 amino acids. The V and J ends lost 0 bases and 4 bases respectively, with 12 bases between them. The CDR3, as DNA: TGCGCCAGCAGCTTGGACAGGCCGCTCCCAGATACGCAGTATTTT. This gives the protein CASSLDRPLPDTQYF.

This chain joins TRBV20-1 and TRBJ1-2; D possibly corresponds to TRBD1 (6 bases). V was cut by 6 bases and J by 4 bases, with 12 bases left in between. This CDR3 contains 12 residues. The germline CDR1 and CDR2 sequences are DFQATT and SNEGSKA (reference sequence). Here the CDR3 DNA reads TGCAGTGCGAGGGGGATGGGCTATGGCTACACCTTC. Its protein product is CSARGMGYGYTF.

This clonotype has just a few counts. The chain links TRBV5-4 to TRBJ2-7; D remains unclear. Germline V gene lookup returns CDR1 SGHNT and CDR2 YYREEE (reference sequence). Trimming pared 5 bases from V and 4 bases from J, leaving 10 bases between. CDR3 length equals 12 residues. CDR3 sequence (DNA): TGTGCCAGCAGTCGGTCATGGTACGAGCAGTACTTC. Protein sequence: CASSRSWYEQYF.

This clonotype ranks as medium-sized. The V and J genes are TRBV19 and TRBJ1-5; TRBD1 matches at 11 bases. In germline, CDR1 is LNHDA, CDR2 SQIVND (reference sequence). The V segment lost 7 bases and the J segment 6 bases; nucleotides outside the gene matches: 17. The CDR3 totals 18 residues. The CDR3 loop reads CASNSPQLWTGGFQPQHF. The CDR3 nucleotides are TGTGCCAGTAATTCCCCGCAACTTTGGACAGGGGGCTTTCAGCCCCAGCATTTT.

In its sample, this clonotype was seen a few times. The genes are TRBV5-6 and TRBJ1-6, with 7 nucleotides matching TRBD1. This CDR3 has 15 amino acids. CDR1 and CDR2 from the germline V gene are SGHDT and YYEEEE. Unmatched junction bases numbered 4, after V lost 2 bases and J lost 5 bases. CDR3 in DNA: TGTGCCAGCAGCTTTCCGACAGGGAATAATTCACCCCTCCACTTT. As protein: CASSFPTGNNSPLHF. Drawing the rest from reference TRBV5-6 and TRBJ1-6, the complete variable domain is DAGVTQSPTHLIKTRGQQVTLRCSPKSGHDTVSWYQQALGQGPQFIFQYYEEEERQRGNFPDRFSGHQFPNYSSELNVNALLLGDSALYLCASSFPTGNNSPLHFGNGTRLTVT.

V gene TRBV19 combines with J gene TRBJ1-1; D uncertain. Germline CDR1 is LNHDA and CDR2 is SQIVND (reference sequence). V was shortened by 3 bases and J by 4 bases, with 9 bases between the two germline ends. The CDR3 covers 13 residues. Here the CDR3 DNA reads TGTGCCAGTAGTATCTCCTGGGGCACTGAAGCTTTCTTT. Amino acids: CASSISWGTEAFF.

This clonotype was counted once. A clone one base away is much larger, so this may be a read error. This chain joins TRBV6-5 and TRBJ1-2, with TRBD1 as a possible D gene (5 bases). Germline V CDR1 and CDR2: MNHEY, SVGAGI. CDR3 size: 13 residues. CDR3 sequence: CARSYGARNGYTF. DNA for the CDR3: TGTGCCAGAAGTTACGGGGCTAGGAATGGCTACACCTTC.

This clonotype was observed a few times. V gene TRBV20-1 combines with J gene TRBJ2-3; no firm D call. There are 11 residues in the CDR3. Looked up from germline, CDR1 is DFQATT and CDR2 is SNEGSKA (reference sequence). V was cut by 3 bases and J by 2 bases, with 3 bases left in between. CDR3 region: CSARDTDTQYF. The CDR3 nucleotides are TGCAGTGCTAGGGACACAGATACGCAGTATTTT.

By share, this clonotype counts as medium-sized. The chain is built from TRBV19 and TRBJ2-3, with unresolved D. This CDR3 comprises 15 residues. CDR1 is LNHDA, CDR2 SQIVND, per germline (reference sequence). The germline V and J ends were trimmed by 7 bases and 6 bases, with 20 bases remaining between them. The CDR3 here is CASTFGPVGSDTQYF. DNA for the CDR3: TGTGCCAGTACCTTTGGACCGGTAGGATCGGATACGCAGTATTTT.

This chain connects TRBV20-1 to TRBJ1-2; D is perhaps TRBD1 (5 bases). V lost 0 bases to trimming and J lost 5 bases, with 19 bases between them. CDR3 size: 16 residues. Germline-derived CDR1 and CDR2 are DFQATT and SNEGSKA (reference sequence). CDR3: CSARDLNTRGFYGYTF. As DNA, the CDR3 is TGCAGTGCTAGAGATCTAAATACGCGGGGGTTTTATGGCTACACCTTC.

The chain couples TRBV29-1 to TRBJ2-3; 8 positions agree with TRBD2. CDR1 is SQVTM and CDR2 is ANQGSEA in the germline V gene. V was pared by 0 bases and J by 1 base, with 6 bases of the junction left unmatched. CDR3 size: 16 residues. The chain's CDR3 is CSVEDSGGAGTDTQYF. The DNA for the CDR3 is TGCAGCGTTGAAGATTCCGGGGGGGCCGGCACAGATACGCAGTATTTT.

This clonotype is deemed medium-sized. CDR3 sequence reads: CASSPDGWVWEQYF. The DNA for the CDR3 is TGTGCCAGCAGTCCAGATGGTTGGGTATGGGAGCAGTACTTC. The rearrangement uses TRBV27 and TRBJ2-7; D is uncertain. Deletions cut 5 bases from V and 7 bases from J, with 18 bases between. The CDR3 extends over 14 amino acids. Germline V gene sequence: CDR1 MNHEY, CDR2 SMNVEV (reference sequence).

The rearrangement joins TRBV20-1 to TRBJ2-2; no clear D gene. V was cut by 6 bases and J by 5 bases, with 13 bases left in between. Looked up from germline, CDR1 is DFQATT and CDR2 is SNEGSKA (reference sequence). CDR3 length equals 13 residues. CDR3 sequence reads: CSASWAGTGELFF. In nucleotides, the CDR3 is TGCAGTGCCTCGTGGGCAGGTACCGGGGAGCTGTTTTTT.

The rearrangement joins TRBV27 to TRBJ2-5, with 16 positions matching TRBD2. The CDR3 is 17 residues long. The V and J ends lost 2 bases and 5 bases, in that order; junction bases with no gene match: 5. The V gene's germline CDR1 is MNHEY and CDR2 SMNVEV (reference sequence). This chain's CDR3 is CASSLGTSGGAWETQYF. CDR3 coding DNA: TGTGCCAGCAGTTTAGGGACTAGCGGGGGGGCATGGGAGACCCAGTACTTC.

DNA of the CDR3: TGTGCCAGCAGCCAAGAACAGGGTCGGGACACTGAAGCTTTCTTT. Translating gives CASSQEQGRDTEAFF. The chain uses TRBV12-3 or TRBV12-4 and TRBJ1-1, with a possible D match to TRBD1 (6 bases). Trimming took 6 bases from V and 3 from J, leaving 17 bases between them. The CDR3 loop spans 15 amino acids.

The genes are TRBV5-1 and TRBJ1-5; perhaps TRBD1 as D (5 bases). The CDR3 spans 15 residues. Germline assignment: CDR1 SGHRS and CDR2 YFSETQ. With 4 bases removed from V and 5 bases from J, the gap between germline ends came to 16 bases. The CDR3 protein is CASSLRDGGDQPQHF. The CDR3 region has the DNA TGCGCCAGCAGCCTCCGGGACGGGGGAGATCAGCCCCAGCATTTT. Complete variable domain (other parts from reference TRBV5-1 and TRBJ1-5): KAGVTQTPRYLIKTRGQQVTLSCSPISGHRSVSWYQQTPGQGLQFLFEYFSETQRNKGNFPGRFSGRQFSNSRSEMNVSTLELGDSALYLCASSLRDGGDQPQHFGDGTRLSIL.

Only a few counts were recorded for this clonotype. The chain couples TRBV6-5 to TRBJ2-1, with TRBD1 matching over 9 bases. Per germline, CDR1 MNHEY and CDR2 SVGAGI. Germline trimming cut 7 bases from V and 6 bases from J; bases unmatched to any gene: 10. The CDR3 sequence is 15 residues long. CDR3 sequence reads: CASNPRRTGANEQFF. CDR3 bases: TGTGCCAGCAACCCAAGGCGGACAGGGGCCAATGAGCAGTTCTTC.

In DNA, the CDR3 is TGTGCCAGCAGCCAAGCCGCGGGACGGATAGGGAACACTGAAGCTTTCTTT. It yields the protein CASSQAAGRIGNTEAFF. The chain uses TRBV4-2 and TRBJ1-1, with a possible D match to TRBD1 (5 bases). V was cut by 1 base and J by 1 base, with 16 bases left in between. The CDR3 totals 17 residues. The germline V gene has CDR1 LGHNA and CDR2 YNFKEQ.

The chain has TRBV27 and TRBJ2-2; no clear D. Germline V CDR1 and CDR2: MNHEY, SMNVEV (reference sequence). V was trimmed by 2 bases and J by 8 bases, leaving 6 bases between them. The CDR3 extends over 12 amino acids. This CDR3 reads CASSLNLGELFF. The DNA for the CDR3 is TGTGCCAGCAGTTTAAACCTGGGGGAGCTGTTTTTT.

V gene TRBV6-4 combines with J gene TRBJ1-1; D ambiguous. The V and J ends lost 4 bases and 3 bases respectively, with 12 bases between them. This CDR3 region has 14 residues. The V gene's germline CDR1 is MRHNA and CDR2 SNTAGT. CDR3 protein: CASSGTPWDTEAFF. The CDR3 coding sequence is TGTGCCAGCAGTGGGACCCCTTGGGACACTGAAGCTTTCTTT.

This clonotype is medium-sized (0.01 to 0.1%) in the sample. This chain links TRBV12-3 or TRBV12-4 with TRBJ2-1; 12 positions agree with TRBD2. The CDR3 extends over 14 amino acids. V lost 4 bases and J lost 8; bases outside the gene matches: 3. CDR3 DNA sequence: TGTGCCAGCAGTTCACTAGCGGGGGGCCATGAGCAGTTCTTC. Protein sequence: CASSSLAGGHEQFF.

The CDR3 DNA reads as TGTGCCAGCAGTTACTCATCGTACCCGAACACTGAAGCTTTCTTT. This encodes CASSYSSYPNTEAFF. V is TRBV6-5 and J is TRBJ1-1, with no clear D. This CDR3 contains 15 residues. Trimming removed 0 bases from V and 1 base from J, with 9 bases in between. Germline V gene lookup returns CDR1 MNHEY and CDR2 SVGAGI.

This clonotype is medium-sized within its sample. CDR3 nucleotide sequence: TGTGCCAGTAGTAAGGAAGGGAGGGAGACCCAGTACTTC. Translation: CASSKEGRETQYF. The chain employs TRBV19 and TRBJ2-5, with D possibly TRBD2 on 6 matching bases. The CDR3 runs to 13 residues. Per germline, CDR1 LNHDA and CDR2 SQIVND (reference sequence). The V gene lost 4 bases and the J gene lost 5 bases, with 11 bases spanning the gap.

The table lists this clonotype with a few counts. The CDR3 coding sequence is TGTGCCAGCTCACCAGAGATGGGGGGGGGCCCGAAGACCCAGTACTTC. Amino acids: CASSPEMGGGPKTQYF. This sequence joins TRBV18 and TRBJ2-5; possibly TRBD2 for D (7 bases). V lost 2 bases and J 6 bases, leaving 19 bases between the germline ends. CDR3 length equals 16 residues. CDR1 KGHSH and CDR2 LQKENI come from the germline V gene.

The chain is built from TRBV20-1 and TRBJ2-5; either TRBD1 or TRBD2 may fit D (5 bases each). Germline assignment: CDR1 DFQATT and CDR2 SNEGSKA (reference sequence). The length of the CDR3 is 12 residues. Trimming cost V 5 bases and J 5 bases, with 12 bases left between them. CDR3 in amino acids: CSAQRGFETQYF. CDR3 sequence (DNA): TGCAGTGCTCAGAGGGGTTTCGAGACCCAGTACTTC.

The CDR3 DNA reads as TGTGCCATCAGTACCACACGGGACAGGGGGGACAATGAGCAGTTCTTC. It yields the protein CAISTTRDRGDNEQFF. V gene TRBV10-3 combines with J gene TRBJ2-1; 11 bases agree with TRBD1. This CDR3 spans 16 amino acids. The V and J ends lost 5 bases and 5 bases, in that order; junction bases with no gene match: 8. CDR1 is ENHRY, CDR2 SYGVKD, per germline.

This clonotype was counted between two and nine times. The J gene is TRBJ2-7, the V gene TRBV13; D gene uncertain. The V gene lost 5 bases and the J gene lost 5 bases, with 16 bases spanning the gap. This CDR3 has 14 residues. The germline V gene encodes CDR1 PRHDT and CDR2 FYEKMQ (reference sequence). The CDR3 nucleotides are TGTGCCAGCAGCCCCCGAGTGGGTGCGGACGAGCAGTACTTC. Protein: CASSPRVGADEQYF.

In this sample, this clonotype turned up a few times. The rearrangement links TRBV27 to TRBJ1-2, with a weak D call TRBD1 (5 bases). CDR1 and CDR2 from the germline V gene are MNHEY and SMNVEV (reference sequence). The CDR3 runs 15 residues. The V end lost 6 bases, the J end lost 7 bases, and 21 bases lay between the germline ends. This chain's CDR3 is CASSPFGTSGGGYTF. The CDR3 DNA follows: TGTGCCAGCAGCCCTTTCGGGACCTCGGGGGGTGGCTACACCTTC.

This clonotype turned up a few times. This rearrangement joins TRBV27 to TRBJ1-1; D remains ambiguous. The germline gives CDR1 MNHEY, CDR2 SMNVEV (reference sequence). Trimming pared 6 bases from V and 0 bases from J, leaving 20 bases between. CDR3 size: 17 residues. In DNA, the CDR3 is TGTGCCAGCAGCAGAACACCCGTAAGGGCAATGAACACTGAAGCTTTCTTT. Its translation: CASSRTPVRAMNTEAFF.

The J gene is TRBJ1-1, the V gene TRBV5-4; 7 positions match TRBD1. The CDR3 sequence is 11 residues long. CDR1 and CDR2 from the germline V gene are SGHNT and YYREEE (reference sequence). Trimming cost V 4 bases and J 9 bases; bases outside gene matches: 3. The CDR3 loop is CASSLQGKAFF. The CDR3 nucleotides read TGTGCCAGCAGCCTACAGGGGAAAGCTTTCTTT. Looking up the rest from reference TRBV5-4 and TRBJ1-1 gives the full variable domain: ETGVTQSPTHLIKTRGQQVTLRCSSQSGHNTVSWYQQALGQGPQFIFQYYREEENGRGNFPPRFSGLQFPNYSSELNVNALELDDSALYLCASSLQGKAFFGQGTRLTVV.

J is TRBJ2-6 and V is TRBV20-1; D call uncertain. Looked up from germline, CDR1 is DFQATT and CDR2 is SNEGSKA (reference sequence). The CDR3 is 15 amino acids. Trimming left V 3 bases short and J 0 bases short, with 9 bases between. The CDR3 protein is CSARHSSSGANVLTF. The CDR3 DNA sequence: TGCAGTGCTAGGCACAGCAGCTCTGGGGCCAACGTCCTGACTTTC.

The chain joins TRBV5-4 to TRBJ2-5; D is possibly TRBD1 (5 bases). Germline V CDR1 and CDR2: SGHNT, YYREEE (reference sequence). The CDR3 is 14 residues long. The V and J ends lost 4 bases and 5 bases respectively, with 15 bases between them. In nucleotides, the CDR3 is TGTGCCAGCAGCACGGCCACCCCAGGGGAGACCCAGTACTTC. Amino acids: CASSTATPGETQYF.